Presented here are 27 T cell receptor beta chains from one specimen sequenced in a study of early T cells in non-severe SARS-CoV-2 infection. TCRdb passed the 5' RACE reads through MiXCR, listing each CDR3 protein once. The sample records nearly 30,000 distinct CDR3 sequences, approximately 4.7% being singletons. Sequenced input: whole blood. The origin of the receptors is an adult who was a healthcare worker with PCR-confirmed SARS-CoV-2 infection or an uninfected control (not recorded which).

This clonotype has just a few counts. The chain is built from TRBV2 and TRBJ2-3, with 13 bases fitting TRBD2. The V gene's germline CDR1 is SNHLY and CDR2 FYNNEI. The CDR3 contains 14 residues. The junction had 3 bases not matched to a gene; V was cut back by 8 bases and J by 4 bases. The CDR3 reads CASRTSGSADTQYF. In DNA form, the CDR3 reads TGTGCCAGCCGGACTAGCGGGAGTGCAGATACGCAGTATTTT. Together with reference TRBV2 and TRBJ2-3, the CDR3 gives the full variable domain: EPEVTQTPSHQVTQMGQEVILRCVPISNHLYFYWYRQILGQKVEFLVSFYNNEISEKSEIFDDQFSVERPDGSNFTLKIRSTKLEDSAMYFCASRTSGSADTQYFGPGTRLTVL.

This clonotype was recorded a few times. The chain joins TRBV29-1 to TRBJ1-6; D unclear. Germline CDR1 reads SQVTM; CDR2 reads ANQGSEA. The CDR3 loop spans 13 amino acids. Trimming took 7 bases from V and 9 from J, leaving 16 bases between them. This CDR3 is CSAQAGSSSPLHF. The CDR3 nucleotides are TGCAGCGCCCAGGCGGGGTCGAGTTCACCCCTCCACTTT.

This clonotype was counted ten times or more. The chain uses TRBV2 and TRBJ2-4; no clear D gene. The CDR3 runs to 14 residues. Trimming removed 6 bases at V and 0 bases at J, with 9 bases between. Per the germline V gene, CDR1 is SNHLY and CDR2 is FYNNEI. CDR3 coding DNA: TGTGCCAGCAGGGGCCCCGGAGCCAAAAACATTCAGTACTTC. Its translation is CASRGPGAKNIQYF.

This clonotype was counted at least ten times. This chain links TRBV5-1 with TRBJ2-2; TRBD1 aligns across 8 bases. Germline CDR1 SGHRS, CDR2 YFSETQ. CDR3 length: 16 amino acids. The V segment lost 4 bases and the J segment 3 bases; nucleotides outside the gene matches: 8. The CDR3 reads CASSTGDRSYTGELFF. The CDR3 region has the DNA TGCGCCAGCAGCACAGGGGACAGGTCGTACACCGGGGAGCTGTTTTTT. Using reference TRBV5-1 and TRBJ2-2 for the parts outside the CDR3, the full variable domain is KAGVTQTPRYLIKTRGQQVTLSCSPISGHRSVSWYQQTPGQGLQFLFEYFSETQRNKGNFPGRFSGRQFSNSRSEMNVSTLELGDSALYLCASSTGDRSYTGELFFGEGSRLTVL.

A note on this clonotype: A read error may be the cause here, since a much bigger clone is one base away. V usage is TRBV7-2 and J usage is TRBJ2-3; TRBD2 matches 11 bases. CDR1 and CDR2 (germline): SGHTA, FQGNSA. This CDR3 has 17 residues. Trimming took 4 bases from V and 3 from J; bases not matched to a gene: 9. The CDR3 region is CTSSYTLLAGETDTQYF. CDR3 sequence (DNA): TGTACCAGCAGCTATACACTACTAGCGGGGGAAACAGATACGCAGTATTTT.

This clonotype was detected many times. The chain combines TRBV20-1 with TRBJ2-5, with no clear D. This CDR3 has 15 residues. CDR1 is DFQATT, CDR2 SNEGSKA, per germline (reference sequence). Trimming removed 1 base from V and 2 bases from J, with 14 bases in between. CDR3: CSARVGGFEQETQYF. The CDR3 nucleotides read TGCAGTGCTAGAGTGGGCGGCTTTGAGCAAGAGACCCAGTACTTC.

This clonotype was found many times. This rearrangement joins TRBV19 to TRBJ2-2; the D gene is possibly TRBD2 (5 bases). This CDR3 has 13 residues. V shed 7 bases and J shed 6 bases, with 12 bases lying between them. Germline loops: CDR1 LNHDA, CDR2 SQIVND (reference sequence). The DNA for the CDR3 is TGTGCCAGTAAGATGGACTCCCCCGGGGAGCTGTTTTTT. Translated, it gives CASKMDSPGELFF. Together with reference TRBV19 and TRBJ2-2, the CDR3 gives the full variable domain: DGGITQSPKYLFRKEGQNVTLSCEQNLNHDAMYWYRQDPGQGLRLIYYSQIVNDFQKGDIAEGYSVSREKKESFPLTVTSAQKNPTAFYLCASKMDSPGELFFGEGSRLTVL.

This clonotype was recorded at least ten times. The chain recombines TRBV6-2 or TRBV6-3 with TRBJ2-3; 8 bases are shared with TRBD2. After removal of 6 bases from V and 2 bases from J, the junction contained 7 bases not matched to a gene. The germline gives CDR1 MNHEY, CDR2 SVGEGT. The CDR3 is 15 residues long. The DNA of the CDR3 is TGTGCCAGCAGCAAACTAGCGGTGAACACAGATACGCAGTATTTT. It codes for CASSKLAVNTDTQYF.

This clonotype was observed a few times. The rearrangement links TRBV7-2 to TRBJ1-1, with 9 bases that match TRBD1. This CDR3 is built from 16 residues. After removal of 3 bases from V and 3 bases from J, the junction contained 8 bases not matched to a gene. CDR1 and CDR2 from the germline V gene are SGHTA and FQGNSA. As DNA, the CDR3 is TGTGCCAGCAGCTTGTTCGGGACAGGGATCGACACTGAAGCTTTCTTT. Protein sequence: CASSLFGTGIDTEAFF.

This clonotype has more than one count but fewer than ten. The CDR3 nucleotides are TGTGCCAGCAGTCAGGGTCTAGCAGATACGCAGTATTTT. Translating it yields CASSQGLADTQYF. The chain joins TRBV28 to TRBJ2-3; D perhaps matches TRBD1 (5 bases). There are 13 residues in the CDR3. Looked up from germline, CDR1 is MDHEN and CDR2 is SYDVKM. The V end was cut by 5 bases, the J end by 4 bases, with 10 bases between.

Many counts were recorded for this clonotype. V is TRBV7-6 and J is TRBJ2-3; D may be TRBD2 (6 bases). Germline CDR1 SGHVS, CDR2 FNYEAQ. CDR3 size: 13 residues. The germline V and J ends were trimmed by 4 bases and 7 bases, with 12 bases remaining between them. The CDR3 nucleotides read TGTGCCAGCAGCTGGGACTTCTCCAATACGCAGTATTTT. It encodes CASSWDFSNTQYF.

This clonotype has at least ten counts. The V and J genes are TRBV20-1 and TRBJ2-2; 8 nucleotides align to TRBD2. Germline values: CDR1 DFQATT, CDR2 SNEGSKA (reference sequence). The CDR3 covers 16 residues. J lost 4 bases, V lost 6 bases, and 13 bases had no gene match. The CDR3 DNA follows: TGCAGTGCCCCCCACGGAGCGGGAGCGATCACCGGGGAGCTGTTTTTT. Its translation is CSAPHGAGAITGELFF.

The table lists this clonotype with a few counts. The V gene is TRBV4-3, the J gene TRBJ2-7; D is uncertain. Trimming took off 1 base at V and 7 bases at J, with 8 bases between the two ends. The CDR3 is 12 amino acids. Germline V gene sequence: CDR1 LGHNA, CDR2 YSLEER. The CDR3, as DNA: TGCGCCAGCAGCCAAGCAAATGGGGAGCAGTACTTC. It yields the protein CASSQANGEQYF.

Ten or more counts support this clonotype. The chain carries TRBV6-5 and TRBJ2-2; 10 nucleotides agree with TRBD2. The CDR3 totals 18 residues. Per the germline V gene, CDR1 is MNHEY and CDR2 is SVGAGI. The V segment lost 6 bases and the J segment 4 bases; nucleotides outside the gene matches: 14. The CDR3 DNA sequence: TGTGCCAGCAGAAAAAGCGGGAGGGCCTTATTAAGCACCGGGGAGCTGTTTTTT. Protein sequence: CASRKSGRALLSTGELFF.

The chain uses TRBV3-1 and TRBJ2-7; 9 nucleotides match TRBD2. Germline assignment: CDR1 LGHDT and CDR2 YNNKEL (reference sequence). With V trimmed by 4 bases and J by 4 bases, 11 bases remained unmatched. This CDR3 has 16 residues. The chain's CDR3 is CASSRSSAGGGYEQYF. The CDR3 region has the DNA TGTGCCAGCAGCCGCTCCTCAGCGGGAGGAGGATACGAGCAGTACTTC.

V gene TRBV6-2 or TRBV6-3 combines with J gene TRBJ2-1; 13 bases map to TRBD2. Unmatched junction bases numbered 4, after V lost 5 bases and J lost 0 bases. CDR3 length equals 17 residues. The V gene's germline CDR1 is MNHEY and CDR2 SVGEGT. CDR3 sequence reads: CASSGWTSGSSYNEQFF. DNA for the CDR3: TGTGCCAGCAGTGGATGGACTAGCGGGAGCTCCTACAATGAGCAGTTCTTC.

This clonotype appeared many times. The chain links TRBV7-9 to TRBJ2-3; tentative D call: TRBD2 (5 bases). The ends were cut back, 1 base at V and 3 bases at J, with 11 bases in the middle. This CDR3 has 15 amino acids. The germline CDR1 and CDR2 sequences are SEHNR and FQNEAQ (reference sequence). The CDR3 region is CASSLVEDLTDTQYF. CDR3 coding DNA: TGTGCCAGCAGCTTAGTTGAGGACTTGACAGATACGCAGTATTTT.

This clonotype was detected ten times or more. The rearrangement uses TRBV10-2 and TRBJ2-7, with 9 bases identical to TRBD1. V was pared by 0 bases and J by 3 bases, with 12 bases of the junction left unmatched. Germline V CDR1 and CDR2: WSHSY, SAAADI. CDR3 length: 18 residues. The CDR3 region has the DNA TGCGCCAGCAGTGAGTCAATTAGCCGGGACAGGGACAGCTACGAGCAGTACTTC. Amino acid sequence: CASSESISRDRDSYEQYF.

This clonotype was seen ten or more times. The chain recombines TRBV7-2 with TRBJ2-7, with D maybe TRBD1 (5 bases). V was trimmed by 1 base and J by 2 bases, leaving 12 bases between them. The CDR3 loop spans 15 amino acids. The V gene's germline CDR1 is SGHTA and CDR2 FQGNSA. DNA of the CDR3: TGTGCCAGCAGCTTAGTGCAGGGAAGCACCTACGAGCAGTACTTC. It yields the protein CASSLVQGSTYEQYF.

This clonotype was found many times. The V call is TRBV28, the J call TRBJ2-1; possibly TRBD1 or TRBD2 for D (7 bases each). This CDR3 has 18 residues. The V gene's germline CDR1 is MDHEN and CDR2 SYDVKM. With 6 bases removed from V and 0 bases from J, the gap between germline ends came to 21 bases. The CDR3 sequence: CASSTTLGGGSSYNEQFF. The CDR3 DNA reads TGTGCCAGCAGCACTACCCTGGGAGGGGGCAGCTCCTACAATGAGCAGTTCTTC.

This clonotype was counted between two and nine times. The J gene is TRBJ2-3, the V gene TRBV5-5, with 12 bases matching TRBD2. The CDR3 extends over 16 amino acids. CDR1 and CDR2 (germline): SGHKS, YYEKEE (reference sequence). V trimming: 0 bases; J trimming: 3 bases; junction bases outside the gene matches: 2. DNA for the CDR3: TGTGCCAGCAGCTTGGGGGGACTAGCGGGTACAGATACGCAGTATTTT. Encoded protein: CASSLGGLAGTDTQYF.

Ten or more counts support this clonotype. This chain connects TRBV29-1 to TRBJ2-1, with D possibly TRBD2 on 6 matching bases. Trimming took 7 bases from V and 9 from J, leaving 19 bases between them. The CDR3 loop spans 13 amino acids. Germline V CDR1 and CDR2: SQVTM, ANQGSEA. The CDR3 DNA reads TGCAGCGGCAGGGAACTAGGGACTGCTGAGCAGTTCTTC. This gives the protein CSGRELGTAEQFF.

This clonotype was seen many times. The chain uses TRBV12-3 or TRBV12-4 and TRBJ1-2, with D possibly TRBD1 on 6 matching bases. The CDR3 runs 12 residues. The V gene lost 3 bases and the J gene lost 9 bases, with 11 bases spanning the gap. For the CDR3, the DNA is TGTGCCAGCAGTTTCGACAGGTCACGCTACACCTTC. This encodes CASSFDRSRYTF.

This clonotype has a count of ten or more. The CDR3 protein is CASSSSTSGGLYNEQFF. Here the CDR3 DNA reads TGTGCCAGCAGCTCGTCGACTAGCGGGGGGCTTTACAATGAGCAGTTCTTC. V usage is TRBV7-9 and J usage is TRBJ2-1; the match to TRBD2 covers 13 bases. Germline trimming cut 4 bases from V and 4 bases from J; bases unmatched to any gene: 7. Germline CDR1 reads SEHNR; CDR2 reads FQNEAQ (reference sequence). This CDR3 has 17 residues.

In this sample, this clonotype turned up a few times. The gene calls are TRBV10-3 and TRBJ2-7, with 9 nucleotides matching TRBD2. With 3 bases clipped from V and 4 bases from J, the junction kept 1 base outside the gene matches. Germline values: CDR1 ENHRY, CDR2 SYGVKD. The CDR3 length is 13 residues. The CDR3 DNA reads TGTGCCATCAGTGACCTAGCGGGGTACGAGCAGTACTTC. As protein: CAISDLAGYEQYF.

This clonotype was counted a few times. As DNA, the CDR3 is TGTGCCAGCAGTTATTCTCCCGGGGACAGAGGCTTTGGTGGCTACACCTTC. Translating gives CASSYSPGDRGFGGYTF. The J gene is TRBJ1-2, the V gene TRBV6-2 or TRBV6-3; 7 positions agree with TRBD1. The CDR3 totals 17 residues. V shed 3 bases and J 7 bases; nucleotides not matched to a gene: 17. Germline V gene lookup returns CDR1 MNHEY and CDR2 SVGEGT.

The sample holds many counts of this clonotype. This chain connects TRBV3-1 to TRBJ2-7, with D unresolved. V was pared by 4 bases and J by 6 bases, with 10 bases between. Per germline, CDR1 LGHDT and CDR2 YNNKEL (reference sequence). The CDR3 contains 12 residues. The CDR3: CASSPSPSEQYF. In DNA, the CDR3 is TGTGCCAGCAGCCCAAGTCCCTCCGAGCAGTACTTC.